Shown below are 25 T cell receptor beta chains from a single sample sequenced in a study of T-cell reconstitution after alpha-beta-depleted transplantation in children. Which antigens these TCRs recognize remains unknown. Study conclusions and caveats: The main origin of T-cell counts and diversity one year after transplant was newly produced T cells.

Preparing the TCRbeta library involved the use of unique molecular identifiers. TCRdb reanalysed the PCR reads using MiXCR and keeps one entry per CDR3 protein. The sample carries fewer than 350,000 distinct CDR3 sequences, roughly 8.2% recorded once. This specimen was peripheral blood, taken 360 days after TCRalphabeta/CD19-depleted stem cell transplant. These receptors came from a female patient aged 2-9 years who had a stem cell transplant for Fanconi anemia, so the T cells may come from the graft donor.

The chain links TRBV28 to TRBJ1-2; tentative D call: TRBD1 (5 bases). The length of the CDR3 is 13 residues. Germline CDR1 reads MDHEN; CDR2 reads SYDVKM. V shed 8 bases and J shed 1 base, with 11 bases lying between them. The DNA of the CDR3 is TGTGCCAGCCAGGTGGGGGATAACTATGGCTACACCTTC. Translating gives CASQVGDNYGYTF.

Ten or more counts support this clonotype. The chain couples TRBV2 to TRBJ2-2; tentative D call: TRBD1 (5 bases). The V and J ends lost 4 bases and 4 bases respectively, with 7 bases between them. CDR3 length: 13 amino acids. CDR1 SNHLY and CDR2 FYNNEI come from the germline V gene. The CDR3 sequence: CASSVQGTGELFF. The CDR3 coding sequence is TGTGCCAGCAGTGTGCAGGGCACCGGGGAGCTGTTTTTT.

In this sample, this clonotype turned up many times. The rearrangement links TRBV7-9 to TRBJ2-7, with 13 bases lining up with TRBD2. The V and J ends lost 2 bases and 7 bases, in that order; junction bases with no gene match: 8. The CDR3 has 16 amino acids. Germline V gene lookup returns CDR1 SEHNR and CDR2 FQNEAQ (reference sequence). CDR3 sequence: CASSLPKTSGRREQYF. The CDR3 DNA is TGTGCCAGCAGCTTACCGAAGACTAGCGGGAGGAGGGAGCAGTACTTC.

This clonotype showed up many times. The chain combines TRBV25-1 with TRBJ1-2, with 10 bases fitting TRBD1. V was pared by 0 bases and J by 2 bases, with 12 bases of the junction left unmatched. This CDR3 has 19 residues. CDR1 is MGHDK and CDR2 is SYGVNS in the germline V gene. The CDR3 here is CASSEYIGQGDFRNYGYTF. Here the CDR3 DNA reads TGTGCCAGCAGTGAATACATTGGACAGGGGGATTTCCGAAACTATGGCTACACCTTC.

This clonotype was detected ten times or more. CDR3 loop: CASTHPSGEFSTDTQYF. The CDR3 DNA reads as TGTGCCAGCACGCACCCATCCGGGGAATTTAGCACAGATACGCAGTATTTT. J is TRBJ2-3 and V is TRBV7-2, with D perhaps matching TRBD2 (5 bases). Germline V lookup: CDR1 SGHTA, CDR2 FQGNSA. The CDR3 has 17 residues. V was pared by 7 bases and J by 0 bases, with 20 bases between.

The chain combines TRBV7-2 with TRBJ2-5; D is undetermined. This CDR3 has 13 residues. Trimming cost V 1 base and J 9 bases, with 12 bases left between them. Germline V CDR1 and CDR2: SGHTA, FQGNSA. The CDR3 loop is CASSLVPELAQYF. The CDR3 nucleotides are TGTGCCAGCAGCTTAGTTCCGGAATTGGCCCAGTACTTC.

This clonotype was recorded many times. J is TRBJ2-3 and V is TRBV10-1; D unresolved. Germline values: CDR1 WNHNN, CDR2 SYGVQD (reference sequence). V shed 2 bases and J shed 2 bases, with 5 bases lying between them. This CDR3 is built from 13 residues. The CDR3 nucleotides read TGCGCCAGCAGTGAGGTTTCCACAGATACGCAGTATTTT. It translates to CASSEVSTDTQYF.

This clonotype appeared many times. The chain uses TRBV10-3 and TRBJ2-2; TRBD1 matches at 7 bases. The CDR3 runs 16 residues. CDR1 is ENHRY, CDR2 SYGVKD, per germline. V was pared by 6 bases and J by 1 base, with 8 bases of the junction left unmatched. The CDR3 DNA reads as TGTGCCATCAGACGCCTAGGGACAGAGAACACCGGGGAGCTGTTTTTT. It specifies CAIRRLGTENTGELFF.

This clonotype was counted many times. The chain uses TRBV20-1 and TRBJ1-2; TRBD1 aligns across 7 bases. CDR3 length equals 12 residues. From germline, CDR1 is DFQATT and CDR2 SNEGSKA (reference sequence). J lost 7 bases, V lost 5 bases, and 7 bases had no gene match. The CDR3 here is CSAGTGAGGYTF. CDR3 DNA sequence: TGCAGTGCTGGAACAGGGGCGGGTGGCTACACCTTC.

In its sample, this clonotype was seen many times. This rearrangement joins TRBV12-3 or TRBV12-4 to TRBJ1-5, with 10 bases that match TRBD1. The CDR3 has 15 amino acids. The V gene end was trimmed by 7 bases and the J gene end by 5 bases; junction bases not matched to a gene: 8. DNA for the CDR3: TGTGCCAGCAAAATTCGACAGGGGGCCGATCAGCCCCAGCATTTT. Its protein product is CASKIRQGADQPQHF.

This clonotype was observed a handful of times. A read error is possible here, since a much larger clone lies one base away. CDR3 nucleotide sequence: TGCAGCGGGTGCTACCAGGGGTATCGGGCTTTCTTT. Its translation: CSGCYQGYRAFF. V usage is TRBV29-1 and J usage is TRBJ1-1; D might be TRBD1 (6 bases). This CDR3 region has 12 residues. Trimming left V 7 bases short and J 11 bases short, with 20 bases between. The germline CDR1 and CDR2 sequences are SQVTM and ANQGSEA.

This clonotype occurred many times. V and J are TRBV7-2 and TRBJ2-2, with 11 bases fitting TRBD2. V was clipped by 5 bases and J by 4 bases; unmatched bases: 6. The CDR3 contains 16 residues. The germline gives CDR1 SGHTA, CDR2 FQGNSA. The CDR3 nucleotides are TGTGCCAGCAGCCCTAGTCTAGCGGGGGGCACCGGGGAGCTGTTTTTT. Amino acid sequence: CASSPSLAGGTGELFF.

The chain is built from TRBV18 and TRBJ1-5; 7 bases line up with TRBD1. The J segment lost 4 bases and the V segment lost 2 bases, leaving 2 bases of the junction unmatched. The CDR3 is 14 amino acids. Germline CDR1 reads KGHSH; CDR2 reads LQKENI. CDR3 sequence: CASSPSGQNQPQHF. DNA for the CDR3: TGTGCCAGCTCACCATCGGGACAGAATCAGCCCCAGCATTTT.

The sample holds a few counts of this clonotype. This sequence joins TRBV15 and TRBJ2-2; TRBD2 aligns across 14 bases. This CDR3 spans 19 amino acids. J lost 1 base, V lost 1 base, and 5 bases had no gene match. Germline-derived CDR1 and CDR2 are LNHNV and YYDKDF (reference sequence). The CDR3 protein is CATSRAGTSGRWNTGELFF. The CDR3 DNA is TGTGCCACCAGCAGAGCTGGGACTAGCGGGAGATGGAACACCGGGGAGCTGTTTTTT.

This clonotype was picked up a small number of times. This sequence joins TRBV13 and TRBJ2-1, with TRBD2 identical over 9 bases. The CDR3 covers 15 residues. Trimming removed 2 bases from V and 9 bases from J; junction bases left unmatched: 8. Germline lookup yields CDR1 PRHDT and CDR2 FYEKMQ (reference sequence). The CDR3 DNA reads as TGTGCCAGCAGCTTAAAATGGCTAGCGGGGCTTGAGCAGTTCTTC. This sequence encodes CASSLKWLAGLEQFF.

There are a few counts of this clonotype. This rearrangement joins TRBV2 to TRBJ2-7; no reliable D call. Germline assignment: CDR1 SNHLY and CDR2 FYNNEI. The CDR3 is made up of 14 amino acids. V lost 4 bases, J lost 2 bases, and 12 bases lay in between. CDR3: CASSAGLVAYEQYF. The CDR3 nucleotides read TGTGCCAGCAGTGCAGGCCTGGTCGCCTACGAGCAGTACTTC.

This clonotype was detected a few times. This chain links TRBV18 with TRBJ2-3; D unclear. Germline CDR1 is KGHSH and CDR2 is LQKENI. This CDR3 has 16 amino acids. With 6 bases removed from V and 0 bases from J, the gap between germline ends came to 16 bases. CDR3 residues: CASSLPKAMSTDTQYF. The CDR3 bases are TGTGCCAGCTCGCTCCCTAAAGCGATGAGCACAGATACGCAGTATTTT.

CDR3 coding DNA: TGTGCCAGCCCCGGACAGGACACTAGCACAGATACGCAGTATTTT. Translating it yields CASPGQDTSTDTQYF. The chain carries TRBV21-1 and TRBJ2-3; TRBD1 reflects the table's D call only, with no check against the DNA. TRBV21-1 is assigned pseudogene status. There are 15 residues in the CDR3.

This clonotype was picked up many times. V is TRBV4-1 and J is TRBJ2-1; TRBD2 matches at 8 bases. With V trimmed by 7 bases and J by 4 bases, 3 bases remained unmatched. This CDR3 is 13 amino acids long. The germline CDR1 and CDR2 sequences are MGHRA and YSYEKL. CDR3 bases: TGCGCCAGCATGGCGGGAGGATACAATGAGCAGTTCTTC. This codes for CASMAGGYNEQFF.

The table lists this clonotype with many counts. DNA of the CDR3: TGTGCCACCAGCAGACTAGCGGGCACAGATACGCAGTATTTT. Protein: CATSRLAGTDTQYF. The chain joins TRBV15 to TRBJ2-3; 7 nucleotides line up with TRBD2. Germline values: CDR1 LNHNV, CDR2 YYDKDF (reference sequence). With 2 bases clipped from V and 1 base from J, the junction kept 0 bases outside the gene matches. This CDR3 region has 14 residues.

The chain carries TRBV2 and TRBJ2-3; D unresolved. V was cut by 2 bases and J by 2 bases, with 8 bases left in between. CDR1 SNHLY and CDR2 FYNNEI come from the germline V gene. CDR3 length: 14 amino acids. The CDR3 protein is CASSEKSNTDTQYF. As DNA, the CDR3 is TGTGCCAGCAGTGAAAAAAGCAACACAGATACGCAGTATTTT. Looking up the rest from reference TRBV2 and TRBJ2-3 gives the full variable domain: EPEVTQTPSHQVTQMGQEVILRCVPISNHLYFYWYRQILGQKVEFLVSFYNNEISEKSEIFDDQFSVERPDGSNFTLKIRSTKLEDSAMYFCASSEKSNTDTQYFGPGTRLTVL.

This clonotype was detected many times. The V call is TRBV5-1, the J call TRBJ2-3; D not resolved. V was trimmed by 4 bases and J by 4 bases, leaving 13 bases between them. The germline V gene encodes CDR1 SGHRS and CDR2 YFSETQ. CDR3 length: 14 amino acids. For the CDR3, the DNA is TGCGCCAGCAGCACCTTGGGTCCCCCAGATACGCAGTATTTT. Amino acid sequence: CASSTLGPPDTQYF.

This clonotype was counted many times. Written as DNA, the CDR3 is TGCAGCGGAGGGACAGGGGATGAGCAGTTCTTC. Its translation: CSGGTGDEQFF. The chain links TRBV29-1 to TRBJ2-1; 10 bases agree with TRBD1. The CDR3 sequence is 11 residues long. Germline trimming cut 7 bases from V and 8 bases from J; bases unmatched to any gene: 2. Germline assignment: CDR1 SQVTM and CDR2 ANQGSEA.

This clonotype was seen ten or more times. The chain recombines TRBV18 with TRBJ2-1; 13 positions agree with TRBD2. The CDR3 is 15 amino acids. Looked up from germline, CDR1 is KGHSH and CDR2 is LQKENI. V gave up 5 bases and J gave up 10 bases; unmatched junction bases: 8. The DNA of the CDR3 is TGTGCCAGCTCAGTACTAGCGGGGGGGCCTCTGGAGCAGTTCTTC. Residues: CASSVLAGGPLEQFF. Using reference TRBV18 and TRBJ2-1 for the parts outside the CDR3, the full variable domain is NAGVMQNPRHLVRRRGQEARLRCSPMKGHSHVYWYRQLPEEGLKFMVYLQKENIIDESGMPKERFSAEFPKEGPSILRIQQVVRGDSAAYFCASSVLAGGPLEQFFGPGTRLTVL.

V usage is TRBV3-1 and J usage is TRBJ2-7, with D possibly being TRBD1 or TRBD2 (5 bases each). V was cut by 6 bases and J by 3 bases, with 15 bases left in between. The CDR3 has 14 amino acids. CDR1 and CDR2 (germline): LGHDT, YNNKEL (reference sequence). CDR3 bases: TGTGCCAGCAGGGGGGTAGAACCCCTCTACGAGCAGTACTTC. It specifies CASRGVEPLYEQYF.